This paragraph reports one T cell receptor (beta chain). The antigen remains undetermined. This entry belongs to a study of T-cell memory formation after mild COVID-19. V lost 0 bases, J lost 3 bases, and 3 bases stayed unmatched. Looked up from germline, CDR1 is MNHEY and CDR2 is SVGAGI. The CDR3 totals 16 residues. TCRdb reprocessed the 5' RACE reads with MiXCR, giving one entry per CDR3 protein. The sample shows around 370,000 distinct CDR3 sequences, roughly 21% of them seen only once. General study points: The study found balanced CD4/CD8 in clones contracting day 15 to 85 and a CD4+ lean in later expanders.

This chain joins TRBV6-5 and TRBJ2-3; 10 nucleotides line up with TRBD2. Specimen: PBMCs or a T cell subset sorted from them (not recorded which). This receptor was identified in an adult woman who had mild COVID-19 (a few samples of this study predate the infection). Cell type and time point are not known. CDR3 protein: CASSYSAGLATDTQYF. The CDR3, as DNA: TGTGCCAGCAGTTACTCCGCGGGACTAGCGACAGATACGCAGTATTTT.